This TCR beta chain was found in a study of molecular identifiers for immune sequencing clone quantification. General study findings and limits: Identical TCR molecules can share a barcode, and this sharing could underestimate highly expanded clone sizes. For effector cells, clones above 20 RNA copies held over 97% of molecules; for naive cells, under 1%.

There are a few counts of this clonotype. As yet, its antigen is unknown. With RNA at 10%, 30% or 50%, naive CD8 libraries came from roughly 18,000 to 920,000 sorted cells. TCRdb itself ran the PCR reads through MiXCR, one entry per CDR3 protein. The profile shows 460,000 or so distinct CDR3 sequences, roughly 23% of them singletons. The V gene end was trimmed by 2 bases and the J gene end by 15 bases; junction bases not matched to a gene: 4. CDR1 and CDR2 from the germline V gene are MDHEN and SYDVKM. This CDR3 comprises 12 residues. This clonotype was obtained from a human donor in good health. Some libraries in this study had Jurkat cell RNA spiked in. The chain recombines TRBV28 with TRBJ1-6; 7 nucleotides line up with TRBD1. The sample consisted of naive CD8+ T cells from blood, with Jurkat cell RNA spiked in. Subset: FACS-sorted CD8+CD4-CCR7+CD45RA+ naive T cells. The CDR3 region has the DNA TGTGCCAGCAGTTTAAGGGGGCTGCTCCTCCACTTT. Translating it yields CASSLRGLLLHF.